The present T cell receptor (beta chain) was sequenced within a study of T cells after posttransplantation cyclophosphamide. CDR3 length: 16 amino acids. Germline trimming cut 8 bases from V and 0 bases from J; bases unmatched to any gene: 6. The germline V gene encodes CDR1 SNHLY and CDR2 FYNNEI. The assay was immunoSEQ multiplex PCR, and TCRdb's table has in-frame clones only and misses some. This table has 30,000 to 40,000 clones, roughly 89% appearing once. The chain combines TRBV2 with TRBJ2-6; TRBD2 aligns across 8 bases. This TCR was sampled from a woman between 40 and 50 years old with a blood cancer, CMV-positive, and with a related stem cell donor. The sequenced sample consisted of PBMCs. The CDR3 nucleotides read TGTGCCAGCTTGGCGGGGGGTTCCTCTGGGGCCAACGTCCTGACTTTC. It translates to CASLAGGSSGANVLTF.